These T cell receptor beta chains were read from a single sample in a study of blood T cell repertoires in COVID-19. Repertoires were generated with immunoSEQ multiplex PCR, while TCRdb's copy carries only in-frame clones and drops some. The table shows about 20,000 clones, with roughly 88% occurring only once. Sequences were obtained from peripheral blood. The receptors were sampled from a man between 70 and 80 years old with acute or convalescent COVID-19. Both conserved end residues are part of each CDR3. D genes are given only for firm matches. The size entry is marked missing in some rows and otherwise reads once, few, many or a size class.

V gene	J gene	D gene	clone size	CDR3 protein	CDR3 DNA
TRBV28	TRBJ1-1	.	.	CASSTPSPVNTEAFF	TGTGCCAGCAGCACCCCCTCCCCGGTGAACACTGAAGCTTTCTTT
TRBV28	TRBJ2-1	TRBD2	.	CASSSLIAGAYNEQFF	TGTGCCAGCAGTTCCCTTATAGCGGGAGCCTACAATGAGCAGTTCTTC
TRBV28	TRBJ2-1	TRBD2	.	CASSLSYGGRAGNEQFF	TGTGCCAGCAGTTTATCGTACGGCGGGAGGGCAGGCAATGAGCAGTTCTTC
TRBV12-3/TRBV12-4	TRBJ1-4	TRBD1	.	CASGDRAEKLFF	TGTGCCAGCGGCGACAGGGCGGAAAAACTGTTTTTT
TRBV5-4	TRBJ1-1	TRBD1	.	CASSLARGYTEAFF	TGTGCCAGCAGCTTGGCCAGGGGGTACACTGAAGCTTTCTTT
TRBV30	TRBJ2-2	TRBD2	once	CAWSVLGGGAGELFF	TGTGCCTGGAGTGTACTAGGCGGGGGGGCCGGGGAGCTGTTTTTT
TRBV10-3	TRBJ2-2	.	.	CAISPSAGELFF	TGTGCCATCAGTCCTTCTGCCGGGGAGCTGTTTTTT
TRBV24-1	TRBJ2-1	.	.	CATSDRPRGEQFF	TGTGCCACCAGTGATCGACCCAGGGGTGAGCAGTTCTTC
TRBV30	TRBJ1-5	.	once	CAWSLGEGQPQHF	TGTGCCTGGAGTTTAGGGGAGGGTCAGCCCCAGCATTTT
TRBV7-2	TRBJ2-6	TRBD2	.	CASSYRAGARGVLTF	TGTGCCAGCAGCTACAGAGCGGGGGCCCGTGGGGTCCTGACTTTC
TRBV11-2	TRBJ1-3	.	.	CASTNQEGGNTIYF	TGTGCCAGCACCAATCAGGAGGGTGGGAACACCATATATTTT
TRBV5-5	TRBJ2-1	TRBD1	.	CASSSRDRVMDEQFF	TGTGCCAGCAGCTCCCGGGACAGGGTGATGGATGAGCAGTTCTTC
TRBV4-3	TRBJ1-1	.	.	CASSQPGLTEAFF	TGCGCCAGCAGCCAACCAGGGCTCACTGAAGCTTTCTTT
TRBV6-2/TRBV6-3	TRBJ1-1	TRBD1	.	CASSYGQGNTEAFF	TGTGCCAGCAGTTACGGACAGGGAAACACTGAAGCTTTCTTT
TRBV7-2	TRBJ2-3	.	few	CASSFGGIDTQYF	TGTGCCAGCAGCTTTGGCGGGATAGATACGCAGTATTTT
TRBV18	TRBJ2-4	TRBD2	.	CASSPVGRDIQYF	TGTGCCAGCTCACCCGTGGGGAGGGACATTCAGTACTTC
TRBV29-1	TRBJ1-1	.	.	CSVEAGERLAFF	TGCAGCGTTGAAGCAGGGGAGCGTTTGGCTTTCTTT
TRBV12-5	TRBJ2-1	TRBD2	.	CASGFGTSGNEQFF	TGTGCTAGTGGTTTTGGGACTAGCGGCAATGAGCAGTTCTTC
TRBV27	TRBJ2-1	TRBD2	.	CASSFLDLTSGRANEQFF	TGTGCCAGCAGTTTCCTCGACCTCACTAGCGGGAGGGCCAATGAGCAGTTCTTC
TRBV5-4	TRBJ2-3	TRBD2	.	CASSLKLAGDTDTQYF	TGTGCCAGCAGCTTAAAACTAGCGGGGGACACAGATACGCAGTATTTT
TRBV9	TRBJ1-3	TRBD1	.	CASSGDRGSGNTIYF	TGTGCCAGCAGCGGAGACAGGGGCTCTGGAAACACCATATATTTT
TRBV5-1	TRBJ2-7	TRBD1	.	CASSLEGRTGREQYF	TGCGCCAGCAGCTTGGAAGGAAGGACAGGGCGCGAGCAGTACTTC
TRBV18	TRBJ2-7	TRBD1	few	CASSSGTGTYEQYF	TGTGCCAGCTCATCCGGGACAGGCACCTACGAGCAGTACTTC
TRBV18	TRBJ1-1	.	.	CASSPSLTAMNTEAFF	TGTGCCAGCTCACCATCTCTCACAGCCATGAACACTGAAGCTTTCTTT
TRBV12-3/TRBV12-4	TRBJ2-2	.	.	CASSQVAAGELFF	TGTGCCAGCAGCCAAGTGGCTGCCGGGGAGCTGTTTTTT
TRBV5-4	TRBJ2-7	.	.	CASSTVQADEQYF	TGTGCCAGCTCGACAGTGCAGGCCGACGAGCAGTACTTC
TRBV5-1	TRBJ2-2	TRBD2	.	CASSYLGTLASSENTGELFF	TGCGCCAGCAGTTACCTCGGTACACTAGCGAGTTCCGAGAACACCGGGGAGCTGTTTTTT
TRBV28	TRBJ1-1	.	.	CASSLGRQNTEAFF	TGTGCCAGCAGTTTGGGCCGTCAGAACACTGAAGCTTTCTTT
TRBV14	TRBJ2-6	TRBD2	.	CASSPGLAGTSGANVLTF	TGTGCCAGCAGCCCTGGACTAGCGGGGACCTCTGGGGCCAACGTCCTGACTTTC
TRBV30	TRBJ1-2	.	once	CAWSLGVYGYTF	TGTGCCTGGAGTCTGGGCGTCTATGGCTACACCTTC
TRBV5-1	TRBJ1-3	.	.	CASSFEPGASGNTIYF	TGCGCCAGCAGCTTCGAGCCCGGAGCCTCTGGAAACACCATATATTTT
TRBV6-5	TRBJ1-4	.	.	CASSPSRGWEKLFF	TGTGCCAGCAGCCCGAGTCGGGGTTGGGAAAAACTGTTTTTT
TRBV18	TRBJ2-1	TRBD2	.	CASSPLIRLAGAYNEQFF	TGTGCCAGCTCACCCCTAATCCGACTAGCGGGGGCCTACAATGAGCAGTTCTTC
TRBV5-1	TRBJ2-6	.	.	CASSPIDSSGANVLTF	TGCGCCAGCAGCCCAATAGATTCCTCTGGGGCCAACGTCCTGACTTTC
TRBV6-2/TRBV6-3	TRBJ2-7	.	.	CASSYLVGELYDVEQYF	TGTGCCAGCAGTTACTTGGTGGGAGAGCTATACGATGTCGAGCAGTACTTC
TRBV28	TRBJ2-2	.	.	CAATENTGELFF	TGTGCCGCGACTGAGAACACCGGGGAGCTGTTTTTT
TRBV6-5	TRBJ2-1	TRBD1	.	CASRSGQGTEQFF	TGTGCCAGCAGGTCGGGACAGGGAACGGAGCAGTTCTTC
TRBV14	TRBJ2-7	.	.	CASSPWTLKSYEQYF	TGTGCCAGCAGCCCGTGGACACTGAAAAGCTACGAGCAGTACTTC
TRBV10-1	TRBJ1-2	.	.	CASSETVSYGYTF	TGCGCCAGCAGTGAGACAGTCTCCTATGGCTACACCTTC
TRBV7-2	TRBJ1-1	.	.	CASSPRGQMNTEAFF	TGTGCCAGCAGCCCACGCGGACAGATGAACACTGAAGCTTTCTTT
TRBV18	TRBJ2-3	TRBD1	.	CASSPGTGRTDTQYF	TGTGCCAGCTCCCCCGGGACAGGGCGCACAGATACGCAGTATTTT
TRBV27	TRBJ2-1	TRBD1	.	CASSQGVSYNEQFF	TGTGCCAGCAGTCAGGGGGTCTCCTACAATGAGCAGTTCTTC
TRBV7-2	TRBJ2-3	.	.	CASSLVRADLTDTQYF	TGTGCCAGCAGCTTAGTCAGGGCCGACCTCACAGATACGCAGTATTTT
TRBV19	TRBJ2-3	TRBD1	.	CASRYRGSDTQYF	TGTGCCAGTAGATACAGGGGGTCAGATACGCAGTATTTT
TRBV10-2	TRBJ2-3	TRBD2	once	CASSESAGSSGVIFDTQYF	TGCGCCAGCAGTGAGTCTGCGGGAAGTAGCGGGGTAATTTTTGATACGCAGTATTTT
TRBV6-5	TRBJ1-4	.	.	CASSYSGATNEKLFF	TGTGCCAGCAGTTATTCCGGGGCAACTAATGAAAAACTGTTTTTT
TRBV6-6	TRBJ1-2	.	.	CASSLPRGGVNYGYTF	TGTGCCAGCAGTCTACCCCGGGGAGGGGTCAACTATGGCTACACCTTC
TRBV4-3	TRBJ1-6	TRBD1	few	CASSQSLQGALQNSPLHF	TGCGCCAGCAGCCAATCGCTCCAGGGGGCGTTGCAGAATTCACCCCTCCACTTT
TRBV6-2/TRBV6-3	TRBJ2-1	TRBD2	once	CASSYGGSYNEQFF	TGTGCCAGCAGTTACGGCGGGAGCTACAATGAGCAGTTCTTC